A selection of T cell receptor beta chains follows, all from one sample in a study of low-dose radiotherapy and immunotherapy resistance in tumors. TCRdb called the reads again in MiXCR, with one record for every CDR3 protein. The sample lists around 90,000 distinct CDR3 sequences, over 15% seen once, with 5% to 7% in the top ten. Material: PBMCs, obtained before treatment. The receptors shown here come from a male donor with prostate cancer. CDR3s include the opening cysteine and the closing phenylalanine or tryptophan. A D gene is named only where the DNA matches it firmly. Clone size appears in some rows only: once, few, many, or a class for an expanded clone.

d_call | j_call | v_call | clone_size | cdr3_aa | cdr3_nt
- | TRBJ2-7 | TRBV23-1 | medium-sized | CASSQSGPSSYEQYF | TGCGCCAGCAGTCAATCCGGGCCGAGCTCCTACGAGCAGTACTTC
- | TRBJ2-3 | TRBV12-3/TRBV12-4 | many | CASSSGDKGTDTQYF | TGTGCCAGCAGTTCGGGGGATAAAGGCACAGATACGCAGTATTTT
- | TRBJ1-1 | TRBV20-1 | - | CSARSSNTEAFF | TGCAGTGCTAGGAGCAGTAACACTGAAGCTTTCTTT
TRBD1 | TRBJ2-7 | TRBV18 | many | CASSITGVQNEQYF | TGTGCCAGCTCAATTACAGGGGTTCAGAACGAGCAGTACTTC
- | TRBJ2-7 | TRBV18 | - | CASSIAGVQNEQYF | TGTGCAAGCTCAATTGCAGGGGTTCAGAACGAGCAGTACTTC
- | TRBJ2-7 | TRBV4-3 | many | CASSQDSGGTYEQYF | TGCGCCAGCAGCCAAGATAGTGGGGGCACCTACGAGCAGTACTTC
- | TRBJ1-5 | TRBV28 | many | CASSLFGAVGQPQHF | TGTGCCAGCAGTTTATTCGGGGCAGTCGGTCAGCCCCAGCATTTT
- | TRBJ2-7 | TRBV20-1 | many | CSATPGTHTYEQYF | TGCAGTGCGACGCCCGGGACACATACCTACGAGCAGTACTTC
- | TRBJ2-7 | TRBV10-3 | - | CAISDERSYEQYF | TGTGCCATCAGTGACGAGCGGAGCTACGAGCAGTACTTC
- | TRBJ2-5 | TRBV20-1 | many | CSALSPFQETQYF | TGCAGTGCCCTATCACCGTTCCAAGAGACCCAGTACTTC
- | TRBJ2-1 | TRBV7-3 | - | CASSLGTRSYNEQFF | TGTGCCAGCAGCTTGGGGACACGCTCCTACAATGAGCAGTTCTTC
TRBD2 | TRBJ2-7 | TRBV3-1 | many | CASRGTSGSYEQYF | TGTGCCAGCAGAGGGACTAGCGGGAGCTACGAGCAGTACTTC
- | TRBJ2-5 | TRBV9 | many | CASSVGTVKETQYF | TGTGCCAGCAGCGTAGGTACAGTAAAAGAGACCCAGTACTTC
- | TRBJ1-2 | TRBV20-1 | many | CSARDKASPGYGYTF | TGCAGTGCTAGAGATAAGGCCTCACCGGGTTATGGCTACACCTTC
TRBD2 | TRBJ2-2 | TRBV2 | - | CASKGLAGVNTGELFF | TGTGCCAGCAAAGGACTAGCGGGAGTAAACACCGGGGAGCTGTTTTTT
- | TRBJ2-5 | TRBV19 | - | CASSTLDSGTETQYF | TGTGCCAGTAGTACCCTGGACAGCGGTACGGAGACCCAGTACTTC
- | TRBJ2-7 | TRBV20-1 | many | CSAIREGGEQYF | TGCAGTGCGATCCGGGAAGGGGGCGAGCAGTACTTC
- | TRBJ2-3 | TRBV5-4 | - | CASSSEGGPGITDTQYF | TGTGCCAGCAGCTCCGAGGGGGGGCCGGGTATCACAGATACGCAGTATTTT
TRBD1 | TRBJ2-5 | TRBV19 | many | CASSPGQRQETQYF | TGTGCCAGTAGTCCGGGACAGAGACAAGAGACCCAGTACTTC
- | TRBJ2-7 | TRBV20-1 | many | CSATTHDGPYEQYF | TGCAGTGCTACAACACACGACGGACCCTACGAGCAGTACTTC
- | TRBJ1-1 | TRBV28 | many | CASSLPSGVAFF | TGTGCCAGCAGTTTACCATCAGGGGTAGCTTTCTTT
- | TRBJ1-1 | TRBV3-1 | many | CASSQVVGGKGMNTEAFF | TGTGCCAGCAGCCAAGTCGTTGGCGGGAAAGGGATGAACACTGAAGCTTTCTTT
TRBD2 | TRBJ2-3 | TRBV3-1 | many | CASGTSDTDTQYF | TGTGCCAGCGGGACTAGCGACACAGATACGCAGTATTTT
TRBD2 | TRBJ2-1 | TRBV9 | many | CASSVGLAEAYNEQFF | TGTGCCAGCAGCGTAGGTCTAGCGGAAGCCTACAATGAGCAGTTCTTC
- | TRBJ1-2 | TRBV5-6 | once | CAGSRVDSFNYGYTF | TGTGCGGGCAGCAGAGTCGACAGTTTCAACTATGGCTACACCTTC
TRBD2 | TRBJ2-3 | TRBV7-2 | many | CASSYLAGNYDTQYF | TGTGCCAGCAGCTACCTAGCGGGAAACTACGATACGCAGTATTTT
TRBD2 | TRBJ2-5 | TRBV5-6 | - | CASSLGRLAGETQYF | TGTGCCAGCAGCTTGGGTAGACTAGCAGGAGAGACCCAGTACTTC
TRBD1 | TRBJ2-1 | TRBV5-1 | many | CASSLTGEIGGEQFF | TGCGCCAGCAGCTTAACAGGGGAAATTGGGGGTGAGCAGTTCTTC
TRBD1 | TRBJ2-7 | TRBV5-4 | many | CASSTEQGAGPYEQYF | TGTGCCAGCAGCACAGAACAGGGGGCGGGACCCTACGAGCAGTACTTC
- | TRBJ1-2 | TRBV28 | many | CASSLEYSGYTF | TGTGCCAGCAGTTTAGAGTATTCAGGCTACACCTTC
- | TRBJ2-1 | TRBV12-3/TRBV12-4 | many | CASHQYRLGGMYNEQFF | TGTGCCAGCCATCAATACCGCCTGGGGGGCATGTACAATGAGCAGTTCTTC
TRBD2 | TRBJ2-5 | TRBV14 | many | CASSQFPTSGSQETQYF | TGTGCCAGCAGCCAATTCCCGACTAGCGGGTCCCAAGAGACCCAGTACTTC
TRBD2 | TRBJ2-1 | TRBV20-1 | many | CSAKDGRGGSYNEQFF | TGCAGTGCGAAAGACGGGCGGGGGGGGTCCTACAATGAGCAGTTCTTC
TRBD2 | TRBJ2-7 | TRBV29-1 | many | CSVMGLATYEQYF | TGCAGCGTAATGGGACTAGCGACCTACGAGCAGTACTTC
- | TRBJ1-1 | TRBV7-9 | - | CASSLGGTENTEAFF | TGTGCCAGCAGCTTAGGGGGGACCGAGAACACTGAAGCTTTCTTT
- | TRBJ2-7 | TRBV6-2/TRBV6-3 | many | CASTARTPAYEQYF | TGTGCCAGCACCGCAAGGACCCCAGCCTACGAGCAGTACTTC
TRBD2 | TRBJ2-1 | TRBV5-1 | medium-sized | CASSWAGDGVEQFF | TGCGCCAGCAGCTGGGCGGGAGATGGAGTTGAGCAGTTCTTC
- | TRBJ2-6 | TRBV4-3 | - | CASSQGFAGSGANVLTF | TGCGCCAGCAGCCAAGGGTTCGCAGGGTCAGGGGCCAACGTCCTGACTTTC
TRBD1 | TRBJ2-5 | TRBV5-1 | few | CASSYGQGIETQYF | TGCGCCAGCAGCTACGGACAGGGGATAGAGACCCAGTACTTC
- | TRBJ2-5 | TRBV3-1 | many | CASSFSGFQYF | TGTGCCAGCAGCTTCAGCGGATTCCAGTACTTC
TRBD1 | TRBJ1-3 | TRBV3-1 | many | CASSPLTGGSGNTIYF | TGTGCCAGCAGCCCCCTAACAGGGGGGTCTGGAAACACCATATATTTT
- | TRBJ2-1 | TRBV5-1 | many | CASSPAAGQRYNEQFF | TGCGCCAGCAGCCCAGCGGCGGGACAACGATACAATGAGCAGTTCTTC
TRBD2 | TRBJ2-7 | TRBV3-1 | many | CASSLALAVSYEQYF | TGTGCCAGCAGCCTAGCTCTAGCGGTCTCCTACGAGCAGTACTTC
- | TRBJ2-1 | TRBV27 | many | CASNQGPQRNEQFF | TGTGCCAGCAACCAGGGACCACAGAGGAATGAGCAGTTCTTC
- | TRBJ2-3 | TRBV7-9 | many | CASSGGGSAGAGDTQYF | TGTGCCAGCAGCGGGGGAGGGTCGGCGGGGGCAGGAGATACGCAGTATTTT
TRBD2 | TRBJ2-2 | TRBV28 | many | CASSSGGSLFF | TGTGCCAGCAGCTCGGGGGGATCCCTGTTTTTT
TRBD2 | TRBJ2-1 | TRBV28 | - | CASTEAGGMNEQFF | TGTGCCAGCACCGAAGCGGGAGGGATGAACGAGCAGTTCTTC
- | TRBJ2-7 | TRBV5-5 | - | CASSGGYYEQYF | TGTGCCAGCAGCGGGGGCTACTACGAGCAGTACTTC
TRBD1 | TRBJ2-1 | TRBV12-5 | many | CASGLVLGQENEQFF | TGTGCTAGTGGTTTGGTATTGGGACAGGAAAATGAGCAGTTCTTC
TRBD2 | TRBJ2-5 | TRBV28 | many | CASSLSTSPKTQYF | TGTGCCAGCAGTTTGTCGACTAGCCCGAAGACCCAGTACTTC
- | TRBJ2-4 | TRBV5-6 | medium-sized | CASHNPGAKNIQYF | TGTGCCAGCCATAATCCGGGAGCCAAAAACATTCAGTACTTC
TRBD2 | TRBJ2-3 | TRBV2 | many | CANSGRVPDTQYF | TGTGCCAATAGCGGGAGAGTCCCAGATACGCAGTATTTT
TRBD2 | TRBJ2-2 | TRBV5-4 | - | CASSAGLAGNTGELFF | TGTGCCAGCAGCGCGGGACTAGCGGGAAACACCGGGGAGCTGTTTTTT
- | TRBJ1-2 | TRBV14 | many | CASSQAVYGYTF | TGTGCCAGCAGCCAAGCCGTCTATGGCTACACCTTC
- | TRBJ2-4 | TRBV7-2 | many | CASSSWINDPENIQYF | TGTGCCAGCAGCTCCTGGATCAACGATCCCGAAAACATTCAGTACTTC
TRBD2 | TRBJ2-3 | TRBV5-6 | many | CASSLEIAGVTDTQYF | TGTGCCAGCAGCTTGGAGATAGCGGGAGTCACGGATACGCAGTATTTT
- | TRBJ1-5 | TRBV7-9 | many | CASSQSGKWGSQGPQHF | TGTGCCAGCAGTCAGAGCGGGAAGTGGGGCAGTCAGGGGCCCCAGCATTTT
- | TRBJ1-2 | TRBV12-3/TRBV12-4 | many | CASTRGEGFYGYTF | TGTGCCAGCACCCGGGGCGAGGGGTTCTATGGCTACACCTTC
TRBD2 | TRBJ2-1 | TRBV10-3 | many | CAIRTSGGAVNEQFF | TGTGCCATCAGGACTAGCGGGGGGGCCGTAAATGAGCAGTTCTTC